Below, 13 T cell receptor beta chains from the same sample are listed, as sequenced in a study of graft-versus-host responses after intestinal transplantation. The data were produced by immunoSEQ multiplex PCR, yet TCRdb's version contains in-frame clones alone and is incomplete. The repertoire holds tens of thousands of clones, with approximately 94% as singletons. No antigen is known for these receptors. The source material was unstimulated CD4+ T cells sorted from spleen or lymph node cells, sampled before transplant. The receptor source for this set is a human donor who was the organ donor for an intestinal transplant.

The CDR3 spells CASSLEAGTGADTQYF. The DNA for the CDR3 is TGTGCCAGCAGCTTAGAAGCTGGGACCGGCGCCGATACGCAGTATTTT. The V gene is TRBV7-7, the J gene TRBJ2-3, with D perhaps TRBD1 or TRBD2 (5 bases each). V was pared by 1 base and J by 6 bases, with 17 bases between. The CDR3 length is 16 residues. Germline V gene lookup returns CDR1 SSHAT and CDR2 FNYEAQ (reference sequence). Full variable domain (outside the CDR3, taken from reference TRBV7-7 and TRBJ2-3): GAGVSQSPRYKVTKRGQDVTLRCDPISSHATLYWYQQALGQGPEFLTYFNYEAQPDKSGLPSDRFSAERPEGSISTLTIQRTEQRDSAMYRCASSLEAGTGADTQYFGPGTRLTVL.

The DNA of the CDR3 is TGTGCCAGCAGCTCCCTACGGTCTGGGGCCAACGTCCTGACTTTC. It translates to CASSSLRSGANVLTF. V is TRBV11-3 and J is TRBJ2-6, with D hard to call. Germline V gene sequence: CDR1 SGHNT, CDR2 YENEEA. V was clipped by 4 bases and J by 1 base, with 8 bases between them. The CDR3 contains 15 residues.

V gene TRBV30 combines with J gene TRBJ1-1, with 7 bases identical to TRBD1. Germline CDR1 and CDR2: GTSNPN and SVGIG (reference sequence). The V and J ends lost 4 bases and 3 bases, in that order; junction bases with no gene match: 8. The CDR3 contains 14 residues. CDR3 amino acids: CAWMLRGRYTEAFF. CDR3 sequence (DNA): TGTGCCTGGATGTTAAGGGGGCGGTACACTGAAGCTTTCTTT.

The chain has TRBV6-5 and TRBJ1-5; the D gene is possibly TRBD1 (5 bases). This CDR3 is built from 15 residues. The V gene's germline CDR1 is MNHEY and CDR2 SVGAGI. V lost 1 base, J lost 4 bases, and 11 bases lay in between. CDR3 sequence reads: CASSYWGGKNQPQHF. As DNA, the CDR3 is TGTGCCAGCAGTTACTGGGGGGGGAAGAATCAGCCCCAGCATTTT.

The chain employs TRBV6-1 and TRBJ1-1, with 8 bases aligning to TRBD1. The CDR3 contains 13 residues. V gave up 5 bases and J gave up 4 bases; unmatched junction bases: 3. Germline assignment: CDR1 MNHNS and CDR2 SASEGT. The CDR3 region is CASSLRGRTEAFF. The CDR3 DNA follows: TGTGCCAGCAGTCTCAGGGGGCGCACTGAAGCTTTCTTT.

The chain combines TRBV29-1 with TRBJ1-5, with 10 bases matching TRBD1. J lost 0 bases, V lost 4 bases, and 3 bases had no gene match. Germline CDR1 SQVTM, CDR2 ANQGSEA. The CDR3 contains 15 residues. The CDR3 reads CSVAGTGDSNQPQHF. DNA of the CDR3: TGCAGCGTTGCCGGGACAGGGGATAGCAATCAGCCCCAGCATTTT. The complete variable domain, with remaining parts taken from reference TRBV29-1 and TRBJ1-5, reads SAVISQKPSRDICQRGTSLTIQCQVDSQVTMMFWYRQQPGQSLTLIATANQGSEATYESGFVIDKFPISRPNLTFSTLTVSNMSPEDSSIYLCSVAGTGDSNQPQHFGDGTRLSIL.

This clone showed up just a few times. The J gene is TRBJ2-5, the V gene TRBV15; the D is unclear. Trimming stripped 0 bases from V and 4 bases from J, with 0 bases between. Germline V gene data show CDR1 as LNHNV and CDR2 as YYDKDF (reference sequence). The CDR3 consists of 11 residues. The CDR3 sequence: CATSREETQYF. Here the CDR3 DNA reads TGTGCCACCAGCAGAGAAGAGACCCAGTACTTC. The full variable domain, completed using reference TRBV15 and TRBJ2-5, is DAMVIQNPRYQVTQFGKPVTLSCSQTLNHNVMYWYQQKSSQAPKLLFHYYDKDFNNEADTPDNFQSRRPNTSFCFLDIRSPGLGDTAMYLCATSREETQYFGPGTRLLVL.

This clone showed up just once. V usage is TRBV10-3 and J usage is TRBJ1-6; TRBD1 might be the D (6 bases). Trimming pared 0 bases from V and 5 bases from J, leaving 11 bases between. This CDR3 has 16 residues. Germline CDR1 reads ENHRY; CDR2 reads SYGVKD. CDR3 DNA sequence: TGTGCCATCAGTGAGTCGCGGGGGGCGAATAATTCACCCCTCCACTTT. It yields the protein CAISESRGANNSPLHF.

This CDR3 is CASTDLQETQYF. CDR3 nucleotide sequence: TGTGCCAGCACCGACTTACAAGAGACCCAGTACTTC. The chain has TRBV2 and TRBJ2-5; D not certain. V gave up 7 bases and J gave up 2 bases, with 8 bases separating them. The CDR3 is made up of 12 amino acids. From germline, CDR1 is SNHLY and CDR2 FYNNEI.

The chain recombines TRBV5-6 with TRBJ1-2; TRBD1 matches 10 bases. The CDR3 has 15 residues. Per germline, CDR1 SGHDT and CDR2 YYEEEE. Losses at the gene ends were 4 bases for V and 2 bases for J; bases not matched to a gene: 5. The CDR3 loop is CASSTGTGANYGYTF. The CDR3 DNA reads TGTGCCAGCAGCACCGGGACAGGGGCGAACTATGGCTACACCTTC.

This chain uses TRBV6-6 with TRBJ2-7, with D possibly being TRBD1 (6 bases). This CDR3 has 15 amino acids. V dropped 0 bases and J dropped 0 bases, with 9 bases sitting between them. The germline V gene encodes CDR1 MNHNY and CDR2 SVGAGI (reference sequence). CDR3 protein: CASSYSRTASYEQYF. Here the CDR3 DNA reads TGTGCCAGCAGTTACTCCCGGACAGCCTCCTACGAGCAGTACTTC.

The chain recombines TRBV10-1 with TRBJ2-3; possible D gene TRBD2, 6 bases. Germline V CDR1 and CDR2: WNHNN, SYGVQD (reference sequence). This CDR3 region has 18 residues. The V gene lost 0 bases and the J gene lost 0 bases, with 16 bases spanning the gap. The CDR3 bases are TGCGCCAGCAGTGAGTCGACTCCTGGAGGGACTAGCACAGATACGCAGTATTTT. It is translated as CASSESTPGGTSTDTQYF.

The chain carries TRBV30 and TRBJ2-4; tentatively, D is TRBD1 (5 bases). The germline V and J ends were trimmed by 3 bases and 5 bases, with 5 bases remaining between them. Germline CDR1 reads GTSNPN; CDR2 reads SVGIG (reference sequence). The CDR3 sequence is 11 residues long. CDR3 residues: CAWSRENIQYF. The DNA of the CDR3 is TGTGCCTGGAGCAGGGAAAACATTCAGTACTTC.